Listed below are T cell receptor beta chains from one sample, sequenced in a study of cytomegalovirus exposure and HLA in healthy donors. Assay used: immunoSEQ multiplex PCR; TCRdb lists only in-frame clones, some missing. The sample includes 100,000 or so clones, around 83% of them seen just once. Material for sequencing was PBMCs. The receptors stem from a woman between 18 and 29 years old in good health and CMV-seronegative. CDR3s include the opening cysteine and the closing phenylalanine or tryptophan. A D gene is named only where the DNA matches it firmly. Size is omitted from some rows. Given values are once, few, many or a class for expanded clones.

D gene	V gene	J gene	clone size	CDR3 protein	CDR3 DNA
TRBD2	TRBV18	TRBJ2-5	NA	CASSHKSGEETQYF	TGTGCCAGCTCACACAAAAGCGGGGAAGAGACCCAGTACTTC
NA	TRBV11-2	TRBJ2-7	NA	CASSPRGVGEQYF	TGTGCCAGCAGCCCACGAGGAGTTGGCGAGCAGTACTTC
NA	TRBV18	TRBJ1-4	NA	CASSPTAGEEKLFF	TGTGCCAGCTCACCAACGGCAGGGGAAGAAAAACTGTTTTTT
NA	TRBV18	TRBJ2-2	NA	CASSPDSTGELFF	TGTGCCAGCTCACCCGACAGCACCGGGGAGCTGTTTTTT
NA	TRBV5-8	TRBJ2-5	NA	CASSLGLGVFQETQYF	TGTGCCAGCAGCTTGGGGCTGGGCGTGTTCCAAGAGACCCAGTACTTC
TRBD2	TRBV5-4	TRBJ2-7	NA	CASSQGIAGGLGTYEQYF	TGTGCCAGCAGCCAGGGAATAGCGGGAGGTTTAGGCACCTACGAGCAGTACTTC
NA	TRBV4-3	TRBJ2-3	NA	CASSQRPGGFSTDTQYF	TGCGCCAGCAGCCAGCGTCCAGGCGGGTTCAGCACAGATACGCAGTATTTT
NA	TRBV13	TRBJ1-5	NA	CASSSTRSLGPQHF	TGTGCCAGCAGCTCCACCCGGAGCCTCGGGCCCCAGCATTTT
TRBD1	TRBV7-2	TRBJ1-3	NA	CASSRQGYSGNTIYF	TGTGCCAGCAGCAGACAGGGATACTCTGGAAACACCATATATTTT
TRBD1	TRBV28	TRBJ1-1	few	CASSSTGVLSSGTEAFF	TGTGCCAGCAGTTCGACAGGGGTCCTCTCAAGCGGCACTGAAGCTTTCTTT
NA	TRBV6-6	TRBJ1-6	NA	CASSYGVQNSPLHF	TGTGCCAGCAGTTACGGTGTCCAGAATTCACCCCTCCACTTT
NA	TRBV5-3	TRBJ1-5	NA	CARSSGQKSQPQHF	TGTGCCAGAAGCTCTGGACAGAAGTCCCAGCCCCAGCATTTT
TRBD1	TRBV4-3	TRBJ2-7	few	CASSQDRQGQGEQYF	TGCGCCAGCAGCCAAGACCGACAGGGTCAAGGCGAGCAGTACTTC
TRBD1	TRBV4-3	TRBJ1-1	few	CASSQDTGTGTEAFF	TGCGCCAGCAGCCAAGATACCGGGACAGGGACTGAAGCTTTCTTT
NA	TRBV5-4	TRBJ2-7	NA	CASSSGQLVYEQYF	TGTGCCAGCAGCTCCGGACAGCTGGTCTACGAGCAGTACTTC
NA	TRBV28	TRBJ1-3	NA	CASSLSPGILSGNTIYF	TGTGCCAGCAGTTTATCCCCAGGGATCCTCTCTGGAAACACCATATATTTT
NA	TRBV10-3	TRBJ1-2	once	CAISESIDGGERVWSHGYTF	TGTGCCATCAGTGAGTCGATCGATGGGGGGGAGAGGGTTTGGTCTCATGGCTACACCTTC
NA	TRBV4-1	TRBJ1-5	once	CASSQVDTPFWPQHF	TGCGCCAGCAGCCAGGTTGACACCCCGTTTTGGCCCCAGCATTTT
TRBD2	TRBV7-8	TRBJ2-7	NA	CASSKGGLAGSYEQYF	TGTGCCAGCAGCAAAGGGGGACTAGCGGGCTCCTACGAGCAGTACTTC
TRBD2	TRBV19	TRBJ2-3	NA	CASSDGLAGGGGSTDTQYF	TGTGCCAGTAGTGACGGACTAGCGGGAGGCGGGGGTAGCACAGATACGCAGTATTTT
TRBD2	TRBV29-1	TRBJ2-7	NA	CSVDEPGGYEQYF	TGCAGCGTTGATGAACCGGGGGGCTACGAGCAGTACTTC
NA	TRBV6-5	TRBJ2-5	NA	CASSYTTGIRETQYF	TGTGCCAGCAGTTACACGACAGGAATTAGAGAGACCCAGTACTTC
TRBD1	TRBV6-1	TRBJ2-2	NA	CASSDVTGGTGELFF	TGTGCCAGCAGTGATGTGACAGGGGGCACCGGGGAGCTGTTTTTT
TRBD1	TRBV5-1	TRBJ1-2	NA	CASSSPGQGYGYTF	TGCGCCAGCAGCTCACCGGGACAGGGATATGGCTACACCTTC
TRBD2	TRBV18	TRBJ2-3	NA	CASSQGLVYTDTQYF	TGTGCCAGCTCACAAGGACTAGTCTACACAGATACGCAGTATTTT
TRBD2	TRBV28	TRBJ2-4	NA	CASNLAGLAKNIQYF	TGTGCCAGCAACCTAGCGGGTCTAGCCAAAAACATTCAGTACTTC
NA	TRBV11-1	TRBJ1-1	NA	CASSTRQVGQNTEAFF	TGTGCCAGCAGCACAAGACAGGTTGGACAGAACACTGAAGCTTTCTTT
NA	TRBV19	TRBJ1-1	NA	CASSINPGATEAFF	TGTGCCAGTAGTATTAATCCCGGAGCCACTGAAGCTTTCTTT
NA	TRBV6-5	TRBJ1-4	once	CASSSLIRVTEKLFF	TGTGCCAGCAGTTCCTTGATACGGGTTACTGAAAAACTGTTTTTT
TRBD1	TRBV18	TRBJ1-4	NA	CASSPGRGTGTNEKLFF	TGTGCCAGCTCACCCGGCCGGGGGACAGGGACTAATGAAAAACTGTTTTTT
NA	TRBV27	TRBJ2-1	once	CASSPQQLPRPYNEQFF	TGTGCCAGCAGTCCACAACAGCTCCCACGTCCCTACAATGAGCAGTTCTTC
NA	TRBV7-8	TRBJ1-1	NA	CASSSRTVSTEAFF	TGTGCCAGCAGCTCAAGGACAGTTAGCACTGAAGCTTTCTTT
TRBD1	TRBV9	TRBJ1-5	NA	CASSSTGNSNQPQHF	TGTGCCAGCAGCTCGACAGGGAATAGCAATCAGCCCCAGCATTTT
TRBD2	TRBV2	TRBJ2-3	NA	CASLAGVTGRTQYF	TGTGCCAGTTTAGCGGGAGTAACGGGGAGAACGCAGTATTTT
TRBD2	TRBV5-6	TRBJ2-5	few	CASSPGSGGIQETQYF	TGTGCCAGCAGCCCGGGTAGCGGGGGCATCCAAGAGACCCAGTACTTC